The rows below give T cell receptor beta chains drawn from one sample of a study. MiXCR, applied by TCRdb to the RT-PCR reads, yields one record per CDR3 protein. This table has 650,000 to 800,000 distinct CDR3 sequences, 12% to 15% appearing once. Sequencing was carried out using memory CD4+ T cells from blood. The receptors were sampled from a female donor in good health, serving as a healthy control. Both conserved end residues are part of each CDR3. D genes are given only for firm matches. The size entry is marked missing in some rows and otherwise reads once, few, many or a size class.

V gene	D gene	clone size	J gene	CDR3 DNA	CDR3 protein
TRBV6-5	TRBD1	many	TRBJ2-7	TGTGCCAGCAGTTACCGAGCGGGACAGGGTACCTACGAGCAGTACTTC	CASSYRAGQGTYEQYF
TRBV6-5	TRBD2	few	TRBJ2-3	TGTGCCAGCAGTTTCTATAGCGGGGGGATCAAAGATACGCAGTATTTT	CASSFYSGGIKDTQYF
TRBV15	.	.	TRBJ2-1	TGTGCCACCAGCAGAGATTTGGATAGGTGGACGAATGAGCAGTTCTTC	CATSRDLDRWTNEQFF
TRBV5-1	.	few	TRBJ2-3	TGCGCCAGCAGCTTGGCTGGGCCGTCTAGCACAGATACGCAGTATTTT	CASSLAGPSSTDTQYF
TRBV7-3	.	few	TRBJ1-5	TGTGCCAGCAGCTTATCGGGCGGTTTGGATCAGCCCCAGCATTTT	CASSLSGGLDQPQHF
TRBV9	.	few	TRBJ1-6	TGTGCCAGCAGCGTAATCGGGGAGTCCGGGTCACCCCTCCACTTT	CASSVIGESGSPLHF
TRBV6-6	.	.	TRBJ1-1	TGTGCCAGCAGTTACTCCGGTCTTCTGAACACTGAAGCTTTCTTT	CASSYSGLLNTEAFF
TRBV7-2	.	many	TRBJ2-6	TGTGCCAGCAGCTTAGTTGCATCGCCTGGGGCCAACGTCCTGACTTTC	CASSLVASPGANVLTF
TRBV12-3/TRBV12-4	TRBD2	few	TRBJ2-3	TGTGCCAGCACCCGGGGGGGGGAGGGCACAGATACGCAGTATTTT	CASTRGGEGTDTQYF
TRBV19	.	.	TRBJ2-7	TGTGCCAGTAGGGGGACGGGAACCTACGAGCAGTACTTC	CASRGTGTYEQYF
TRBV10-3	.	many	TRBJ2-7	TGTGCCATCGGAGAGCGGAACTCATACGAGCAGTACTTC	CAIGERNSYEQYF
TRBV12-3/TRBV12-4	TRBD2	.	TRBJ2-5	TGTGCCAGCAGCCCCCCCCTAGCGGGACAAGAGACCCAGTACTTC	CASSPPLAGQETQYF
TRBV24-1	.	few	TRBJ2-5	TGTGCCACCAGTGATTGGCGGGCCAGGACCCAGTACTTC	CATSDWRARTQYF
TRBV7-8	.	few	TRBJ2-7	TGTGCCAGCAGCACCCGGGACTGGGGTTACGAGCAGTACTTC	CASSTRDWGYEQYF
TRBV6-8	.	many	TRBJ2-1	TGTGCCAGCAGTTACCTAGGGGGTAGAATGTATGGCAATGAGCAGTTCTTC	CASSYLGGRMYGNEQFF
TRBV7-8	.	few	TRBJ1-1	TGTGCCAGCAGCTTATTATATTCCGAGTGGACTGAAGCTTTCTTT	CASSLLYSEWTEAFF
TRBV12-3/TRBV12-4	.	many	TRBJ1-5	TGTGCCAGCAGTATAAGGCACAATAGCAATCAGCCCCAGCATTTT	CASSIRHNSNQPQHF
TRBV6-1	TRBD1	.	TRBJ1-1	TGTGCCAGCAATGCTGGACAGGGCATTGAAGCTTTCTTT	CASNAGQGIEAFF
TRBV24-1	.	.	TRBJ2-3	TGTGCCACCAGTGCTCGGAGGGGGTCGGATACGCAGTATTTT	CATSARRGSDTQYF
TRBV7-2	TRBD1	many	TRBJ2-5	TGTGCCAGCAGCCTACTGGGACAGGCGTCGTCCCAGTACTTC	CASSLLGQASSQYF
TRBV14	TRBD1	.	TRBJ2-7	TGTGCCAGCAGTCAGACAGGGAGACACTACGAGCAGTACTTC	CASSQTGRHYEQYF
TRBV27	TRBD1	.	TRBJ1-6	TGTGCCAGCAGTTTAGGGGATGTCGGACAGGGTAATTCACCCCTCCACTTT	CASSLGDVGQGNSPLHF
TRBV5-1	.	few	TRBJ2-3	TGCGCCAGCAGCTTGGCCGGGACACCCGACGGCACAGATACGCAGTATTTT	CASSLAGTPDGTDTQYF
TRBV4-1	.	many	TRBJ1-4	TGCGCCAGCTCCCGCCCCTATGAAAAACTGTTTTTT	CASSRPYEKLFF
TRBV24-1	.	few	TRBJ2-3	TGTGCCACCAGTGATATGGCGAGCAGCACAGATACGCAGTATTTT	CATSDMASSTDTQYF
TRBV4-3	.	few	TRBJ1-1	TGCGCCAGCAGCCCCATGCCGGGGAACACTGAAGCTTTCTTT	CASSPMPGNTEAFF
TRBV9	.	few	TRBJ1-6	TGTGCCAGCAGCGCGACCAGGAGGGGTACGTCACCCCTCCACTTT	CASSATRRGTSPLHF
TRBV7-6	TRBD1	.	TRBJ1-2	TGTGCCAGCAGCCCCCAATTAGACAGGGCTGCTGGCTACACCTTC	CASSPQLDRAAGYTF
TRBV7-2	.	few	TRBJ2-7	TGTGCCAGCAGCTTAGACGGGACCATCTCCTACGAGCAGTACTTC	CASSLDGTISYEQYF
TRBV6-5	.	many	TRBJ1-6	TGTGCCAGCAGCCGGGACGTCGGGTCCTATAATTCACCCCTCCACTTT	CASSRDVGSYNSPLHF
TRBV12-3/TRBV12-4	.	many	TRBJ2-7	TGTGCCAGCAGTTCGTTACAGGGCTACGAGCAGTACTTC	CASSSLQGYEQYF
TRBV7-2	.	few	TRBJ2-2	TGTGCCAGCAGCGCGATTACCGGCACCGGGGAGCTGTTTTTT	CASSAITGTGELFF
TRBV7-2	TRBD2	.	TRBJ2-2	TGTGCCAGCAGCTTAGCCCGACTAGCGGGGACCGGGGAGCTGTTTTTT	CASSLARLAGTGELFF
TRBV29-1	.	.	TRBJ2-7	TGCAGCGCAAGGGACGGAGAGTCCGAGCAGTACTTC	CSARDGESEQYF
TRBV20-1	.	many	TRBJ2-1	TGCAGTGCCCCTCGACAGAAAGCCCTTGAGCAGTTCTTC	CSAPRQKALEQFF
TRBV9	.	once	TRBJ2-2	TGTGCCAGCAGCGTAGCGGGAGAGCCGGGCGGGGAGCTGTTTTTT	CASSVAGEPGGELFF
TRBV6-5	.	many	TRBJ2-7	TGTGCCAGCAGCCGGGACCTCCGGTCCTACGAGCAGTACTTC	CASSRDLRSYEQYF
TRBV11-1	TRBD1	.	TRBJ2-1	TGTGCCAGCAGCGCCGGACAGGGGTCCCACAATGAGCAGTTCTTC	CASSAGQGSHNEQFF
TRBV4-2	TRBD2	many	TRBJ2-1	TGTGCCAGCAGCTTCTCACTAGCGGGAGGGCAACATGAGCAGTTCTTC	CASSFSLAGGQHEQFF
TRBV11-2	TRBD1	.	TRBJ1-2	TGTGCCAGCAGCGTCGACAGGGGATCTTTAGGCTACACCTTC	CASSVDRGSLGYTF
TRBV6-6	.	few	TRBJ2-3	TGTGCCAGCAGTTACTCGATCCCTTCAGATACGCAGTATTTT	CASSYSIPSDTQYF
TRBV9	TRBD1	few	TRBJ1-1	TGTGCCAGCAGCGTAGAATCGGGACAGGGGCCAAACACTGAAGCTTTCTTT	CASSVESGQGPNTEAFF
TRBV19	TRBD1	.	TRBJ1-5	TGTGCCAGTAGTATAGATATGACAGGGGGAAATCAGCCCCAGCATTTT	CASSIDMTGGNQPQHF
TRBV5-6	.	many	TRBJ1-2	TGTGCCAGCAGCTTGGCTCGTGGCTACACCTTC	CASSLARGYTF
TRBV6-5	TRBD1	.	TRBJ2-3	TGTGCCAGCAACCAGACAGGGGAGAGTGCAGATACGCAGTATTTT	CASNQTGESADTQYF
TRBV5-5	TRBD1	.	TRBJ2-1	TGTGCCAGCAGCGGTACCCCGGGACAGGTTAGGAATGAGCAGTTCTTC	CASSGTPGQVRNEQFF
TRBV29-1	.	many	TRBJ1-2	TGCAGCGTTGGGGATGGCGGGGATCGGGGCTACACCTTC	CSVGDGGDRGYTF
TRBV5-1	TRBD1	.	TRBJ1-2	TGCGCCAGCAGCTTGTCCGGGACAGGGGTATTTGGCTACACCTTC	CASSLSGTGVFGYTF
TRBV12-3/TRBV12-4	.	few	TRBJ2-7	TGTGCCCCCCCGGGGCCAGGGGGGTACGAGCAGTACTTC	CAPPGPGGYEQYF